This T cell receptor (beta chain) appears in the sequencing data of a study of cytomegalovirus exposure and HLA in healthy donors. Overall study: The same platform was used for the roughly 120 validation repertoires as for the roughly 670 first-cohort repertoires, as reported in a later analysis.

The assay was immunoSEQ multiplex PCR, and TCRdb's table has in-frame clones only and misses some. The sample includes over 150,000 clones, about 90% seen only once; the top ten take around 2.7%. Broader study findings: Within the approximately 130 validation repertoires, first-cohort TCR clusters tended to co-occur, according to a later analysis. Researchers catalogued approximately 170 TCR beta chains as cytomegalovirus-associated.

With respect to this clone: The antigen remains unidentified.

J gave up 2 bases and V 5 bases, and 9 bases lay outside the gene matches. Looked up from germline, CDR1 is SGHRS and CDR2 is YFSETQ. This CDR3 is 17 amino acids long. Sequenced sample: PBMCs. V is TRBV5-1 and J is TRBJ2-7, with 14 bases that match TRBD2. The sequence came from a woman aged 18 to 35 in good health and CMV-seropositive. Written as DNA, the CDR3 is TGCGCCAGCAGTAGTCAGGGACTAGCGGGGGCAACCTACGAGCAGTACTTC. It codes for CASSSQGLAGATYEQYF.